This paragraph reports one TCR beta chain. Its antigen is unknown. A second PCR, run for roughly 7 to 11 cycles, used a sample-barcoded 5' primer plus a J-beta primer mix. From the 5' RACE reads, TCRdb called clonotypes with MiXCR, one entry per CDR3 protein. This sample has some 1.8 million distinct CDR3 sequences, with 39% found just once. This specimen belongs to a study of blood T cells in healthy people across ages. Study observations and caveats: Unknown donor CMV status possibly confounded expanded clonotype changes.

CDR1 is LGHDT, CDR2 YNNKEL, per germline (reference sequence). V dropped 1 base and J dropped 4 bases, with 10 bases sitting between them. There are 14 residues in the CDR3. This chain uses TRBV3-1 with TRBJ1-2; D unresolved. The source material was blood. The clonotype originates from a human donor in good health. The CDR3 loop reads CASSQGLSFYGYTF. CDR3 DNA sequence: TGTGCCAGCAGCCAAGGGTTGTCGTTCTATGGCTACACCTTC.